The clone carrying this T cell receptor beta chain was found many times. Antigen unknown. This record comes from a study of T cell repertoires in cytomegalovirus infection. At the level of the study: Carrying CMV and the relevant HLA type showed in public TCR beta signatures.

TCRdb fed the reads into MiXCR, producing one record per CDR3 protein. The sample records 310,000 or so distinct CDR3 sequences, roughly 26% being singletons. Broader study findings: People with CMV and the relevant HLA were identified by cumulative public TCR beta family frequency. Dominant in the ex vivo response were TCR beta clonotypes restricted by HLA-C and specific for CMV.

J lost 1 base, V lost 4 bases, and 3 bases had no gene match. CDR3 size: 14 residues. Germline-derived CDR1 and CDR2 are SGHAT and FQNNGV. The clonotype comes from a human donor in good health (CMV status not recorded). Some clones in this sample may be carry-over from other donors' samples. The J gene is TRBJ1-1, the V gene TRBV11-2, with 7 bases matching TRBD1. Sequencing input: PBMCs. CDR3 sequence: CASSSGQWNTEAFF. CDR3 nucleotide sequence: TGTGCCAGCAGCTCGGGACAGTGGAACACTGAAGCTTTCTTT. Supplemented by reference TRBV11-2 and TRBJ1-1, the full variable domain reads EAGVAQSPRYKIIEKRQSVAFWCNPISGHATLYWYQQILGQGPKLLIQFQNNGVVDDSQLPKDRFSAERLKGVDSTLKIQPAKLEDSAVYLCASSSGQWNTEAFFGQGTRLTVV.